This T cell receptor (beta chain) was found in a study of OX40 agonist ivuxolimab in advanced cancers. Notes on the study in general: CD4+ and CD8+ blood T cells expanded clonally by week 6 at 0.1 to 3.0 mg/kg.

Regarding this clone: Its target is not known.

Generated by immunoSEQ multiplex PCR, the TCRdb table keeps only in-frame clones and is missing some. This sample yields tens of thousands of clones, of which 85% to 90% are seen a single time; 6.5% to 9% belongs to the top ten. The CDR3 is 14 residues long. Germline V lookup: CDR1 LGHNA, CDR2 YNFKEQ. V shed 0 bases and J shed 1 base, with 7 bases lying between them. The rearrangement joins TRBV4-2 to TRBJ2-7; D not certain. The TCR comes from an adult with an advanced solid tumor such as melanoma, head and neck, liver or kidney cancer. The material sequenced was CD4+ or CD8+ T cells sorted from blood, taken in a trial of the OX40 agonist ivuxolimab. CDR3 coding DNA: TGTGCCAGCAGCCAAGAAGAGCCTTCCTACGAGCAGTACTTC. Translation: CASSQEEPSYEQYF.